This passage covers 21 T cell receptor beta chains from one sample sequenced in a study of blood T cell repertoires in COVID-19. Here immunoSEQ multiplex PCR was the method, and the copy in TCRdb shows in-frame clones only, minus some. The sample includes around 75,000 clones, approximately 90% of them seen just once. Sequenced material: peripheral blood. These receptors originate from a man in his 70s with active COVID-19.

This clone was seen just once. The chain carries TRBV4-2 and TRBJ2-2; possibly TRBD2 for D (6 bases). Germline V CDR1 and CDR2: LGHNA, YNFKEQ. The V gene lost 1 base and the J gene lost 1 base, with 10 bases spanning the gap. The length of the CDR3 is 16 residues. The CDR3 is CASSQVGSGNTGELFF. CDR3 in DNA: TGTGCCAGCAGCCAAGTGGGTAGCGGGAACACCGGGGAGCTGTTTTTT.

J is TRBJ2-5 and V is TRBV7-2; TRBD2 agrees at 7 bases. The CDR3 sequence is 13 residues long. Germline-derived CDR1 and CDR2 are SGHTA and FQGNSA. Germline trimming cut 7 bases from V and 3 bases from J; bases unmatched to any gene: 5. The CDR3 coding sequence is TGTGCCAGCACCCTCGGGGGGAAAGAGACCCAGTACTTC. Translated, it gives CASTLGGKETQYF.

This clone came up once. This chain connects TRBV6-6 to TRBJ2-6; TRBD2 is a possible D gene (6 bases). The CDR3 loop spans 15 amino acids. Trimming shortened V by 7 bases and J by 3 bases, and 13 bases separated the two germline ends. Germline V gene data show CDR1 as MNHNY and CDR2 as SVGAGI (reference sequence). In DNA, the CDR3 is TGTGCCAGCACCCCCGGGACTGGTGGGGCCAACGTCCTGACTTTC. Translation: CASTPGTGGANVLTF.

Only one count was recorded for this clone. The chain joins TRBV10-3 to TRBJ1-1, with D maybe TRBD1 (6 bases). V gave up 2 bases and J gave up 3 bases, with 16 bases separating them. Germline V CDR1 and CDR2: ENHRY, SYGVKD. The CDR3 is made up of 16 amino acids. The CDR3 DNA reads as TGTGCCATCAGTGAGCCGGGGTTGGGGGCCGACACTGAAGCTTTCTTT. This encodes CAISEPGLGADTEAFF.

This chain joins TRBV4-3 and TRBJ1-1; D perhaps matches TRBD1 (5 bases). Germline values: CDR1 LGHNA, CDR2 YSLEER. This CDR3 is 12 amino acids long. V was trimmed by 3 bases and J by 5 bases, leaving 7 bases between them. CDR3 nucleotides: TGCGCCAGCAGCCAGGGGCAGACTGAAGCTTTCTTT. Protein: CASSQGQTEAFF.

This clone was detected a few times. In DNA form, the CDR3 reads TGTGCCAGCAGCTTTTCCGCGGGGGTTACCGGACCACCCCTCCACTTT. Its translation is CASSFSAGVTGPPLHF. The gene calls are TRBV7-8 and TRBJ1-6; D might be TRBD1 (5 bases). The CDR3 runs to 16 residues. Trimming shortened V by 3 bases and J by 11 bases, and 20 bases separated the two germline ends. Germline assignment: CDR1 SGHVS and CDR2 FQNEAQ.

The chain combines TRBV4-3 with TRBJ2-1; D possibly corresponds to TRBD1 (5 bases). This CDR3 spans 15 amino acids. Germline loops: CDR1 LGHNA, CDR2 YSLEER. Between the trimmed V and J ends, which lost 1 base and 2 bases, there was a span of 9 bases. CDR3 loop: CASSQGQGPYNEQFF. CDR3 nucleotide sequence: TGCGCCAGCAGCCAAGGGCAGGGCCCCTACAATGAGCAGTTCTTC.

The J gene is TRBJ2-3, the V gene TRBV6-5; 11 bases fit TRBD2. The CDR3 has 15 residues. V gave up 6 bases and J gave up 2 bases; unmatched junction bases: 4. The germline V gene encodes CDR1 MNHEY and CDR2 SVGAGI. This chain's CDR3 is CASSGTSGYTDTQYF. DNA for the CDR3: TGTGCCAGCAGCGGGACTAGCGGTTACACAGATACGCAGTATTTT.

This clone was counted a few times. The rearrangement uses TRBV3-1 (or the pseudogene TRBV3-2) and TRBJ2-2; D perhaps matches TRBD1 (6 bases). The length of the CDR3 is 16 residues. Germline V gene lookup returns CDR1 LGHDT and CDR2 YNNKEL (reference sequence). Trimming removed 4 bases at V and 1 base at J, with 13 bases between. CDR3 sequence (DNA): TGTGCCAGCAGCCGAGGACAGACCCGGAACACCGGGGAGCTGTTTTTT. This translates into CASSRGQTRNTGELFF.

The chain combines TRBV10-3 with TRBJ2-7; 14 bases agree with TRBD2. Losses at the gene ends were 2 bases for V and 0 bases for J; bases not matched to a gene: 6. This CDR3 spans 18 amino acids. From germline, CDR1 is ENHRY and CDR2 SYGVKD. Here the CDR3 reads CAISEGGTSGSHSYEQYF. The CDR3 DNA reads TGTGCCATCAGTGAGGGCGGGACTAGCGGGAGCCACTCCTACGAGCAGTACTTC.

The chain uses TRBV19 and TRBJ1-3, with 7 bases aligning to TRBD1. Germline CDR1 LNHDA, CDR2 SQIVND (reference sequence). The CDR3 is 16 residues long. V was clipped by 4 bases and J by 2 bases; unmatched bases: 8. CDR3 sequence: CASSTPKGQPGNTIYF. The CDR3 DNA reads TGTGCCAGTAGTACACCCAAGGGACAGCCTGGAAACACCATATATTTT.

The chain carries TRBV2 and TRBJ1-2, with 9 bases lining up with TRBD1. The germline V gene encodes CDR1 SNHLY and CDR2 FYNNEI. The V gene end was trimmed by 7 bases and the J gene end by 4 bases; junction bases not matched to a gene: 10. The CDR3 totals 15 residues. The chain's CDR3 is CASKPTTGGFYGYTF. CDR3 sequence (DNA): TGTGCCAGCAAACCCACGACAGGGGGTTTCTATGGCTACACCTTC.

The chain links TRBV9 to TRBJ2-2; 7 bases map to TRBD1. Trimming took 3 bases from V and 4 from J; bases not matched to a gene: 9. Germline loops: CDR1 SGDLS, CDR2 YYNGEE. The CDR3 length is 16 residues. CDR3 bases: TGTGCCAGCAGCGCCCAACAGGGGTGGGCCACCGGGGAGCTGTTTTTT. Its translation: CASSAQQGWATGELFF.

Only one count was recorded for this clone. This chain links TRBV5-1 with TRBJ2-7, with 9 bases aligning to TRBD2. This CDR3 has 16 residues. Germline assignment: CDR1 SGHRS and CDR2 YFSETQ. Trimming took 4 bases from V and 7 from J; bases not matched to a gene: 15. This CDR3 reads CASSPDGAGGPGEQYF. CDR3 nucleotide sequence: TGCGCCAGCAGCCCCGATGGGGCGGGAGGGCCCGGGGAGCAGTACTTC.

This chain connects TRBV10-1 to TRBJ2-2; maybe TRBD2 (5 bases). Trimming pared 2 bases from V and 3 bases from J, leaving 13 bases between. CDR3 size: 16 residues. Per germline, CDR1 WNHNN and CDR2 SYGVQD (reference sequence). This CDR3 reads CASSERRVGYTGELFF. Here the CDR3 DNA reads TGCGCCAGCAGTGAGCGGCGGGTCGGGTACACCGGGGAGCTGTTTTTT.

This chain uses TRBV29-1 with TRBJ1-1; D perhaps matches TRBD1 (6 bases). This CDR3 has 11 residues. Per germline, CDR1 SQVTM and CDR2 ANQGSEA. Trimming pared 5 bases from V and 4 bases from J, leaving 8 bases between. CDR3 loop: CSVPGVTEAFF. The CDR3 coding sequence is TGCAGCGTTCCAGGGGTCACTGAAGCTTTCTTT.

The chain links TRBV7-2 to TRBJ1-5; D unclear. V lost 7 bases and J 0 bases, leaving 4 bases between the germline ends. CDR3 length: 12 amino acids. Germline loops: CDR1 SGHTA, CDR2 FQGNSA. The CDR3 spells CASTNSNQPQHF. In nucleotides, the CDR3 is TGTGCCAGCACCAATAGCAATCAGCCCCAGCATTTT. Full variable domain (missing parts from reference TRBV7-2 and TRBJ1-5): GAGVSQSPSNKVTEKGKDVELRCDPISGHTALYWYRQSLGQGLEFLIYFQGNSAPDKSGLPSDRFSAERTGGSVSTLTIQRTQQEDSAVYLCASTNSNQPQHFGDGTRLSIL.

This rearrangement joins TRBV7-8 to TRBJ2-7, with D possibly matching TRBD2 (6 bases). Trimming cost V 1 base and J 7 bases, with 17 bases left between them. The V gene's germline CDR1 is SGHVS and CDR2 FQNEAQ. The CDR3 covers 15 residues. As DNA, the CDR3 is TGTGCCAGCAGCTTAGAGCCATTCGGGAGTGGGGAGCAGTACTTC. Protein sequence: CASSLEPFGSGEQYF.

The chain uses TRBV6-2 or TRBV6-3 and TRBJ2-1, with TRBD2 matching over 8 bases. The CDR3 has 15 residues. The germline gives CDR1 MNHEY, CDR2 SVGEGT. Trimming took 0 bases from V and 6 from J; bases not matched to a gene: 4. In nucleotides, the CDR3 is TGTGCCAGCAGTTACTCGACGACTAGCGTCAATGAGCAGTTCTTC. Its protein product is CASSYSTTSVNEQFF.

This chain's CDR3 is CASSRGLGTDTQYF. The CDR3 coding sequence is TGCGCCAGCAGCCGCGGACTCGGCACAGATACGCAGTATTTT. The chain uses TRBV5-1 and TRBJ2-3; the D gene is possibly TRBD2 (5 bases). V was clipped by 4 bases and J by 1 base, with 10 bases between them. Germline CDR1 SGHRS, CDR2 YFSETQ. The CDR3 covers 14 residues.

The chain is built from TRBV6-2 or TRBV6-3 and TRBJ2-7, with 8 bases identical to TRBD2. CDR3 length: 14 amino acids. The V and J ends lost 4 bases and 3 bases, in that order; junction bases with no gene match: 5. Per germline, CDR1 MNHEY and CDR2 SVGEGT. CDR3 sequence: CASSLPSGSYEQYF. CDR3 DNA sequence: TGTGCCAGCAGTTTGCCCAGCGGGAGCTACGAGCAGTACTTC.